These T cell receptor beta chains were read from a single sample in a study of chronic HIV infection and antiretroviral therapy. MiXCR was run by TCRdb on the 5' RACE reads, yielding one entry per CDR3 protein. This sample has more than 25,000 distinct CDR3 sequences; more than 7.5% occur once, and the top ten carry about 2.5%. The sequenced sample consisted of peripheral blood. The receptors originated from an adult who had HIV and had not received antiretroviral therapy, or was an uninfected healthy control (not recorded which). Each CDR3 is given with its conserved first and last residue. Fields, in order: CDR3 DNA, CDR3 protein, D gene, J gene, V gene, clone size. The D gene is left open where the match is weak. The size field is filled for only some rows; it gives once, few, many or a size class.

CDR3 DNA: TGTGCCAGCACCCACAGGGGGACAGGGTTTTCACCCCTCCACTTT
CDR3 protein: CASTHRGTGFSPLHF
D gene: TRBD1
J gene: TRBJ1-6
V gene: TRBV6-6
clone size: .

CDR3 DNA: TGCAGTGCCCATGGGACACGGCAAGGCTACACCTTC
CDR3 protein: CSAHGTRQGYTF
D gene: .
J gene: TRBJ1-2
V gene: TRBV20-1
clone size: many

CDR3 DNA: TGTGCCAGCAGCTTAGTCGGGGATGCAGATACGCAGTATTTT
CDR3 protein: CASSLVGDADTQYF
D gene: .
J gene: TRBJ2-3
V gene: TRBV11-2
clone size: many

CDR3 DNA: TGTGCCACCAGTGATACCCGACTAGAGACAGATACGCAGTATTTT
CDR3 protein: CATSDTRLETDTQYF
D gene: .
J gene: TRBJ2-3
V gene: TRBV24-1
clone size: medium-sized

CDR3 DNA: TGCGCCAGCAGTCGGACCGGGACTAGCGTTGCCTACAATGAGCAGTTCTTC
CDR3 protein: CASSRTGTSVAYNEQFF
D gene: TRBD2
J gene: TRBJ2-1
V gene: TRBV4-3
clone size: once

CDR3 DNA: TGTGCCAGCAGCTTGCCAGGGGTTGGTGGCTACACCTTC
CDR3 protein: CASSLPGVGGYTF
D gene: .
J gene: TRBJ1-2
V gene: TRBV5-6
clone size: .

CDR3 DNA: TGTGCCAGCAGCCCCCCGAGGGGTCCTCTAGCCAAAAACATTCAGTACTTC
CDR3 protein: CASSPPRGPLAKNIQYF
D gene: .
J gene: TRBJ2-4
V gene: TRBV2
clone size: .

CDR3 DNA: TGTGCCAGCAGTTTCCTGACAGGGGGCTTGGACATTCAGTACTTC
CDR3 protein: CASSFLTGGLDIQYF
D gene: TRBD1
J gene: TRBJ2-4
V gene: TRBV7-2
clone size: .

CDR3 DNA: TGTGCCAGCAGCCCTAGTGTCAGGGGGGGGGGCCACGAGCAGTACTTC
CDR3 protein: CASSPSVRGGGHEQYF
D gene: .
J gene: TRBJ2-7
V gene: TRBV27
clone size: few

CDR3 DNA: TGTGCCAGCAGCGCAAGGGGAGGGGGCTTTAGCGGAGAAGTTTCCTACAATGAGCAGTTCTTC
CDR3 protein: CASSARGGGFSGEVSYNEQFF
D gene: .
J gene: TRBJ2-1
V gene: TRBV3-1
clone size: few

CDR3 DNA: TGTGCCAGCAGCTCCTCCGGCTATACGCAGTATTTT
CDR3 protein: CASSSSGYTQYF
D gene: .
J gene: TRBJ2-3
V gene: TRBV5-6
clone size: .

CDR3 DNA: TGTGCCAGCAGTTTAACAGGGGGGTCCTTATACAATGAGCAGTTCTTC
CDR3 protein: CASSLTGGSLYNEQFF
D gene: TRBD1
J gene: TRBJ2-1
V gene: TRBV27
clone size: many

CDR3 DNA: TGCAGCACCGGGGGGGCATCCTACAATGAGCAGTTCTTC
CDR3 protein: CSTGGASYNEQFF
D gene: TRBD2
J gene: TRBJ2-1
V gene: TRBV29-1
clone size: few

CDR3 DNA: TGTGCCAGCAGCCAAAGAGGGCGGGCAGATACGCAGTATTTT
CDR3 protein: CASSQRGRADTQYF
D gene: .
J gene: TRBJ2-3
V gene: TRBV7-2
clone size: many

CDR3 DNA: TGTGCCAGCAGCTCCCGACAGGGTCCTGAAAAACTGTTTTTT
CDR3 protein: CASSSRQGPEKLFF
D gene: TRBD1
J gene: TRBJ1-4
V gene: TRBV7-8
clone size: .

CDR3 DNA: TGTGCCAGCAGTTTATTAGGCCACGGTCCCAGCATGTACAATGAGCAGTTCTTC
CDR3 protein: CASSLLGHGPSMYNEQFF
D gene: .
J gene: TRBJ2-1
V gene: TRBV12-3/TRBV12-4
clone size: .

CDR3 DNA: TGTGCCATCCCGGGCTCTGGAAACACCATATATTTT
CDR3 protein: CAIPGSGNTIYF
D gene: .
J gene: TRBJ1-3
V gene: TRBV10-3
clone size: many

CDR3 DNA: TGTGCCAGCAGCCAAGGGAGCTCCTATAATTCACCCCTCCACTTT
CDR3 protein: CASSQGSSYNSPLHF
D gene: .
J gene: TRBJ1-6
V gene: TRBV3-1
clone size: few

CDR3 DNA: TGCGCCAGCAGCCCTCGCCAGGACCTCTCCGAGCAGTACTTC
CDR3 protein: CASSPRQDLSEQYF
D gene: .
J gene: TRBJ2-7
V gene: TRBV4-1
clone size: many

CDR3 DNA: TGCAGCGTTGATAGTACAGGGGGTGCCTACAATGAGCAGTTCTTC
CDR3 protein: CSVDSTGGAYNEQFF
D gene: TRBD1
J gene: TRBJ2-1
V gene: TRBV29-1
clone size: many

CDR3 DNA: TGTGCCAGCAGTTTATCTTCAGCCAGGGCGACCTACGAGCAGTACTTC
CDR3 protein: CASSLSSARATYEQYF
D gene: .
J gene: TRBJ2-7
V gene: TRBV28
clone size: few

CDR3 DNA: TGTGCCAGCAGCTTAAGTGGGACAACGGGAGATGCTTTCTTT
CDR3 protein: CASSLSGTTGDAFF
D gene: .
J gene: TRBJ1-1
V gene: TRBV7-3
clone size: many

CDR3 DNA: TGCAGTGCTAGGATCCGGGACCATGAAGCTTTCTTT
CDR3 protein: CSARIRDHEAFF
D gene: .
J gene: TRBJ1-1
V gene: TRBV20-1
clone size: many

CDR3 DNA: TGTGCCAGCAGCCAGTGGGCGTACTCTGGAAACACCATATATTTT
CDR3 protein: CASSQWAYSGNTIYF
D gene: .
J gene: TRBJ1-3
V gene: TRBV14
clone size: many

CDR3 DNA: TGTGCCAGCAGCTCCGAGGCAGCCTTTAGCTCCTACAATGAGCAGTTCTTC
CDR3 protein: CASSSEAAFSSYNEQFF
D gene: .
J gene: TRBJ2-1
V gene: TRBV9
clone size: many

CDR3 DNA: TGTGCCAGCAGTGCAGAGGGCGGCGGATACACTGAAGCTTTCTTT
CDR3 protein: CASSAEGGGYTEAFF
D gene: .
J gene: TRBJ1-1
V gene: TRBV2
clone size: many

CDR3 DNA: TGTGCCAGCAGTGAAATAAGCGGGAGCGCAGATACGCAGTATTTT
CDR3 protein: CASSEISGSADTQYF
D gene: TRBD2
J gene: TRBJ2-3
V gene: TRBV6-1
clone size: many

CDR3 DNA: TGTGCCAGCAGTCCCATCAGGGAGTTTCACACTGAAGCTTTCTTT
CDR3 protein: CASSPIREFHTEAFF
D gene: .
J gene: TRBJ1-1
V gene: TRBV6-6
clone size: .

CDR3 DNA: TGTGCCAGCAGTCCTTGGACAGGGGGCCGAACTAATGAAAAACTGTTTTTT
CDR3 protein: CASSPWTGGRTNEKLFF
D gene: TRBD1
J gene: TRBJ1-4
V gene: TRBV2
clone size: many

CDR3 DNA: TGTGCCACACGGGACAGGGGGATTGTGGGCAATCAGCCCCAGCATTTT
CDR3 protein: CATRDRGIVGNQPQHF
D gene: TRBD1
J gene: TRBJ1-5
V gene: TRBV28
clone size: few

CDR3 DNA: TGTGCCATCAGTGAAAGGCAGCCTAGCACAGATACGCAGTATTTT
CDR3 protein: CAISERQPSTDTQYF
D gene: .
J gene: TRBJ2-3
V gene: TRBV10-3
clone size: few

CDR3 DNA: TGCGCCAGCAGTGAGTTAGCGGGATTGCAAGAGACCCAGTACTTC
CDR3 protein: CASSELAGLQETQYF
D gene: TRBD2
J gene: TRBJ2-5
V gene: TRBV10-1
clone size: few

CDR3 DNA: TGTGCCAGCAGGGGACCCCGGGGCCCAGATACGCAGTATTTT
CDR3 protein: CASRGPRGPDTQYF
D gene: .
J gene: TRBJ2-3
V gene: TRBV2
clone size: many

CDR3 DNA: TGTGCCAGCAGCCTGGAGCCGGGGACAGGGCCTACGACTTCTGGAAACACCATATATTTT
CDR3 protein: CASSLEPGTGPTTSGNTIYF
D gene: TRBD1
J gene: TRBJ1-3
V gene: TRBV2
clone size: many

CDR3 DNA: TGTGCCAGCAGCTTAGGGGGTCGGGACGAGCAGTACTTC
CDR3 protein: CASSLGGRDEQYF
D gene: .
J gene: TRBJ2-7
V gene: TRBV7-6
clone size: many

CDR3 DNA: TGTGCCAGCAGCGTTGGGGACAGGGCCCACGAGCAGTACTTC
CDR3 protein: CASSVGDRAHEQYF
D gene: TRBD1
J gene: TRBJ2-7
V gene: TRBV9
clone size: many

CDR3 DNA: TGCAGTGCATGGCAGGGCGGCGAAAAACTGTTTTTT
CDR3 protein: CSAWQGGEKLFF
D gene: .
J gene: TRBJ1-4
V gene: TRBV20-1
clone size: few

CDR3 DNA: TGCGCCAGCAGCCAAGATCCCGGGACAGGGGGCGCAGATACGCAGTATTTT
CDR3 protein: CASSQDPGTGGADTQYF
D gene: TRBD1
J gene: TRBJ2-3
V gene: TRBV4-3
clone size: few

CDR3 DNA: TGTGCCAGCAGTTACTCGCCAGTCTATGGCTACACCTTC
CDR3 protein: CASSYSPVYGYTF
D gene: .
J gene: TRBJ1-2
V gene: TRBV6-6
clone size: many

CDR3 DNA: TGTGCCAGCAGCCCCTGGGGGGCCACAGATACGCAGTATTTT
CDR3 protein: CASSPWGATDTQYF
D gene: .
J gene: TRBJ2-3
V gene: TRBV12-3/TRBV12-4
clone size: many

CDR3 DNA: TGCAGCGTTGACCCCCATGGGGGCAGGACTGAAGCTTTCTTT
CDR3 protein: CSVDPHGGRTEAFF
D gene: .
J gene: TRBJ1-1
V gene: TRBV29-1
clone size: few

CDR3 DNA: TGTGCCAGCAGATTAAACAGGGGGCCATCTGGCTACACCTTC
CDR3 protein: CASRLNRGPSGYTF
D gene: TRBD1
J gene: TRBJ1-2
V gene: TRBV11-2
clone size: .

CDR3 DNA: TGTGCCAGCAGTCCCAGGACAGCCAACTCTGGAAACACCATATATTTT
CDR3 protein: CASSPRTANSGNTIYF
D gene: .
J gene: TRBJ1-3
V gene: TRBV12-3/TRBV12-4
clone size: many

CDR3 DNA: TGCGCCAGCAGCCAGTCGACAGGGACCTATTACGAGCAGTACTTC
CDR3 protein: CASSQSTGTYYEQYF
D gene: TRBD1
J gene: TRBJ2-7
V gene: TRBV4-3
clone size: .

CDR3 DNA: TGCAGTGCCATGACAGAAACCTATAATTCACCCCTCCACTTT
CDR3 protein: CSAMTETYNSPLHF
D gene: .
J gene: TRBJ1-6
V gene: TRBV20-1
clone size: .

CDR3 DNA: TGCAGCGTCAGGTTGAACACTGAAGCTTTCTTT
CDR3 protein: CSVRLNTEAFF
D gene: .
J gene: TRBJ1-1
V gene: TRBV29-1
clone size: many

CDR3 DNA: TGTGCCAGCAGCTCGGGAGTAGGGGAGACCCAGTACTTC
CDR3 protein: CASSSGVGETQYF
D gene: .
J gene: TRBJ2-5
V gene: TRBV7-9
clone size: few

CDR3 DNA: TGCAGCGTTGAAGGCGTAGAGACAGGGTTGAACAATGAGCAGTTCTTC
CDR3 protein: CSVEGVETGLNNEQFF
D gene: TRBD1
J gene: TRBJ2-1
V gene: TRBV29-1
clone size: many

CDR3 DNA: TGTGCCAGCAGTTGGGGACAGACGGTCCACACCTTC
CDR3 protein: CASSWGQTVHTF
D gene: TRBD1
J gene: TRBJ1-2
V gene: TRBV12-3/TRBV12-4
clone size: .

CDR3 DNA: TGCGCCAGCAGCTTGGACAGCGGCCTCCCCGATACGCAGTATTTT
CDR3 protein: CASSLDSGLPDTQYF
D gene: .
J gene: TRBJ2-3
V gene: TRBV5-1
clone size: .

CDR3 DNA: TGCAGCGTAAAAATGACAGGGGCGGTTGAAGCTTTCTTT
CDR3 protein: CSVKMTGAVEAFF
D gene: TRBD1
J gene: TRBJ1-1
V gene: TRBV29-1
clone size: .

CDR3 DNA: TGTGCCAGCAGCAACGGACAGGACGAAAAACTGTTTTTT
CDR3 protein: CASSNGQDEKLFF
D gene: TRBD1
J gene: TRBJ1-4
V gene: TRBV28
clone size: .

CDR3 DNA: TGTGCCAGCAGCCATCTATCGGGACAGCTAAACCTTTATAGCAATCAGCCCCAGCATTTT
CDR3 protein: CASSHLSGQLNLYSNQPQHF
D gene: TRBD1
J gene: TRBJ1-5
V gene: TRBV11-2
clone size: many

CDR3 DNA: TGCAGTGCTAGAGAGTTGCGGGAGTGGAATGAGCAGTTCTTC
CDR3 protein: CSARELREWNEQFF
D gene: TRBD2
J gene: TRBJ2-1
V gene: TRBV20-1
clone size: many

CDR3 DNA: TGTGCCAGCAGTTTAAGACTCCCTCGGGAGCTGTTTTTT
CDR3 protein: CASSLRLPRELFF
D gene: .
J gene: TRBJ2-2
V gene: TRBV28
clone size: few

CDR3 DNA: TGCAGCGCCAGAGGGGCGACAGGGAACACTGAAGCTTTCTTT
CDR3 protein: CSARGATGNTEAFF
D gene: .
J gene: TRBJ1-1
V gene: TRBV29-1
clone size: many

CDR3 DNA: TGTGCCAGCAGCTTAGCGCAAGGACAGGATAACTACGAGCAGTACTTC
CDR3 protein: CASSLAQGQDNYEQYF
D gene: TRBD1
J gene: TRBJ2-7
V gene: TRBV7-6
clone size: many

CDR3 DNA: TGTGCCAGCAGCAAAGGGGGTGGCACAGATACGCAGTATTTT
CDR3 protein: CASSKGGGTDTQYF
D gene: .
J gene: TRBJ2-3
V gene: TRBV7-8
clone size: few

CDR3 DNA: TGTGCCACCGTTGTAGCGGGAGGCGCCCACAATGAGCAGTTCTTC
CDR3 protein: CATVVAGGAHNEQFF
D gene: TRBD2
J gene: TRBJ2-1
V gene: TRBV27
clone size: few